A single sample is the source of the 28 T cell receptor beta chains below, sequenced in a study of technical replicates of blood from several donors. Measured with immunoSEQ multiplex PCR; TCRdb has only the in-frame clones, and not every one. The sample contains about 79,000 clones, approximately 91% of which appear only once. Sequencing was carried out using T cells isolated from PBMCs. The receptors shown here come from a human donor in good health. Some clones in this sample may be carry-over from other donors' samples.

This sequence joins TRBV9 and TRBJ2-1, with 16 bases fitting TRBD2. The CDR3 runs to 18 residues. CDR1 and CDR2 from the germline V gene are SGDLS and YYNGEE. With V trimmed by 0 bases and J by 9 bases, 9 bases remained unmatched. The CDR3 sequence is CASSVGLGTSGRVGEQFF. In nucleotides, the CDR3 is TGTGCCAGCAGCGTAGGTCTCGGGACTAGCGGGAGGGTGGGTGAGCAGTTCTTC.

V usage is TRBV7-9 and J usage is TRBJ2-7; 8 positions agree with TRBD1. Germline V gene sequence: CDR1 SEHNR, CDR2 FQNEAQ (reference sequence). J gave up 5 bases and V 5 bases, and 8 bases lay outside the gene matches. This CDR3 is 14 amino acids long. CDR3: CASSLRTGYHEQYF. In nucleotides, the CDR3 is TGTGCCAGCAGCCTAAGGACAGGGTACCACGAGCAGTACTTC. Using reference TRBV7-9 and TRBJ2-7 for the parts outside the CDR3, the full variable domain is DTGVSQNPRHKITKRGQNVTFRCDPISEHNRLYWYRQTLGQGPEFLTYFQNEAQLEKSRLLSDRFSAERPKGSFSTLEIQRTEQGDSAMYLCASSLRTGYHEQYFGPGTRLTVT.

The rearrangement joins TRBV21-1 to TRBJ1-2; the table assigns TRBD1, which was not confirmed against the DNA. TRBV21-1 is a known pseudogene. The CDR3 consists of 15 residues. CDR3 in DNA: TGTGCCAGCAGCAAAAAAGACAGGGATTTCTATGGCTACACCTTC. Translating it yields CASSKKDRDFYGYTF.

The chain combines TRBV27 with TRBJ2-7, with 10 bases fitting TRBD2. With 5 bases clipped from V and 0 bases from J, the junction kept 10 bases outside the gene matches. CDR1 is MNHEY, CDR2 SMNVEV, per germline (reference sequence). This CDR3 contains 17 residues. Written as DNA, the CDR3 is TGTGCCAGCAGTCCTAGCGGGGGCGATCTTAGCTCCTACGAGCAGTACTTC. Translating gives CASSPSGGDLSSYEQYF.

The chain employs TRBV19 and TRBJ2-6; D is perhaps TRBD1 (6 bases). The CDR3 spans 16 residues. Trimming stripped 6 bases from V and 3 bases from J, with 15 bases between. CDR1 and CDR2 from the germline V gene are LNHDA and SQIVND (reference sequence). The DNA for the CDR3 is TGTGCCAGTAGGCCACCAAACAGGGTTGGGGCCAACGTCCTGACTTTC. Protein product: CASRPPNRVGANVLTF.

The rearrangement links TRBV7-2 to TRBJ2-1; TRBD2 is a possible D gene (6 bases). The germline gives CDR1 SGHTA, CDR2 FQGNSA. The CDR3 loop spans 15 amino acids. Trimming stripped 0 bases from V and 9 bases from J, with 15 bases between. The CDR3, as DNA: TGTGCCAGCAGCTTAGCACTAGCCACCTTAGGTGAGCAGTTCTTC. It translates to CASSLALATLGEQFF.

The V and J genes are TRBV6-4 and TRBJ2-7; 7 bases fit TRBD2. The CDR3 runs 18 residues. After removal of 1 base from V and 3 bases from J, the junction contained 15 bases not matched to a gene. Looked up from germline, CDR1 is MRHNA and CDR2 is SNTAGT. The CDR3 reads CASSDLGFERDCLYEQYF. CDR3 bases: TGTGCCAGCAGTGACTTGGGTTTCGAGCGGGATTGTCTCTACGAGCAGTACTTC.

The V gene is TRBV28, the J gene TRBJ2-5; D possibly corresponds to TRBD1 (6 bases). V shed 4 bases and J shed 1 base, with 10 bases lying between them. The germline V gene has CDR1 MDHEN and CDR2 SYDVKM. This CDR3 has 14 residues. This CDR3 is CASSWDNPQETQYF. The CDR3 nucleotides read TGTGCCAGCAGTTGGGACAACCCCCAAGAGACCCAGTACTTC. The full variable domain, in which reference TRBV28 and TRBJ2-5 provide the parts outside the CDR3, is DVKVTQSSRYLVKRTGEKVFLECVQDMDHENMFWYRQDPGLGLRLIYFSYDVKMKEKGDIPEGYSVSREKKERFSLILESASTNQTSMYLCASSWDNPQETQYFGPGTRLLVL.

The CDR3 coding sequence is TGTGCCAGCAGTGTCGACAGGCTCTCTGGAAACACCATATATTTT. Protein product: CASSVDRLSGNTIYF. The chain employs TRBV6-5 and TRBJ1-3; D perhaps matches TRBD1 (6 bases). Germline CDR1 and CDR2: MNHEY and SVGAGI. V was clipped by 5 bases and J by 0 bases, with 11 bases between them. The CDR3 has 15 amino acids.

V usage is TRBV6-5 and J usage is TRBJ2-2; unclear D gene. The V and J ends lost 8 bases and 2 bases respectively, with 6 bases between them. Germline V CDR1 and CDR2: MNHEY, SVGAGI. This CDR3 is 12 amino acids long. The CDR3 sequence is CASGLNTGELFF. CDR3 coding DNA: TGTGCCAGCGGGCTTAACACCGGGGAGCTGTTTTTT.

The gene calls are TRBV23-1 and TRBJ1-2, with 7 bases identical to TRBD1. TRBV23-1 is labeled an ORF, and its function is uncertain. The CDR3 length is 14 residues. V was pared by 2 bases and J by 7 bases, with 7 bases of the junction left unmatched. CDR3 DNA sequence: TGCGCCAGCAGTCAACGTAGACAGGGATTTGGCTACACCTTC. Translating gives CASSQRRQGFGYTF.

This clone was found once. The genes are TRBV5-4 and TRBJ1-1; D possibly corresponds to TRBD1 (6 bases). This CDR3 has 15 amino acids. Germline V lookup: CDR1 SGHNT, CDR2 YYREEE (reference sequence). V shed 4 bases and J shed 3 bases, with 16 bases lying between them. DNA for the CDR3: TGTGCCAGCAGCCTTACAATACAGGGTTACACTGAAGCTTTCTTT. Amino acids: CASSLTIQGYTEAFF.

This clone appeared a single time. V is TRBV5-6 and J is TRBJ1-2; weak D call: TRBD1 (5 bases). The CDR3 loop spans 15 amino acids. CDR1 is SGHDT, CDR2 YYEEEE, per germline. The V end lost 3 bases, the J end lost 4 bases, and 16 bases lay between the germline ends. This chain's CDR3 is CASSWFGRVPYGYTF. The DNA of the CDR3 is TGTGCCAGCAGCTGGTTTGGCAGGGTGCCCTATGGCTACACCTTC.

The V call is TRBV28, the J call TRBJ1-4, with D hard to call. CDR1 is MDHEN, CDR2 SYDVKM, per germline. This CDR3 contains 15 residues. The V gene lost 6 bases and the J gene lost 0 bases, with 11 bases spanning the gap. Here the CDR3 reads CASSYTRPTNEKLFF. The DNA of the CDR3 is TGTGCCAGCAGCTATACTCGCCCAACTAATGAAAAACTGTTTTTT. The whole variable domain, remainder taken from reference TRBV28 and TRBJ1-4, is DVKVTQSSRYLVKRTGEKVFLECVQDMDHENMFWYRQDPGLGLRLIYFSYDVKMKEKGDIPEGYSVSREKKERFSLILESASTNQTSMYLCASSYTRPTNEKLFFGSGTQLSVL.

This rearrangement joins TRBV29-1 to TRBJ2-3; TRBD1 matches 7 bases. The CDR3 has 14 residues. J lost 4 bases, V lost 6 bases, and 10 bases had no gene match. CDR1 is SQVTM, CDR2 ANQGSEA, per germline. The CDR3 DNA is TGCAGCGTCGAACAGGGGAATGAGGCAGATACGCAGTATTTT. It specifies CSVEQGNEADTQYF.

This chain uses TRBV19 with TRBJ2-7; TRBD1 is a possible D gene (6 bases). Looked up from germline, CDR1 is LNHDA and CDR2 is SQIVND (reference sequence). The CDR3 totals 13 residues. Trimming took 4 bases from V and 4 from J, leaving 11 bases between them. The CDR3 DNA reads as TGTGCCAGTAGTAGCAGGGGAGAGTACGAGCAGTACTTC. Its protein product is CASSSRGEYEQYF.

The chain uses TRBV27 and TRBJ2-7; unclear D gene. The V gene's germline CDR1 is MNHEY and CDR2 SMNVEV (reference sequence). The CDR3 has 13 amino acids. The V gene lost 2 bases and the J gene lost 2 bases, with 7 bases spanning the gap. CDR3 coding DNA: TGTGCCAGCAGTTTAAGCTTAGCCTACGAGCAGTACTTC. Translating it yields CASSLSLAYEQYF.

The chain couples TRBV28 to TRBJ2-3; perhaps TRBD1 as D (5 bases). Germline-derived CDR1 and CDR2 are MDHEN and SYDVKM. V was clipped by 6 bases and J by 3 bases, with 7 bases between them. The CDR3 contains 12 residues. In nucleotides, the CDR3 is TGTGCCAGCAGCCGACAGACAGATACGCAGTATTTT. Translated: CASSRQTDTQYF.

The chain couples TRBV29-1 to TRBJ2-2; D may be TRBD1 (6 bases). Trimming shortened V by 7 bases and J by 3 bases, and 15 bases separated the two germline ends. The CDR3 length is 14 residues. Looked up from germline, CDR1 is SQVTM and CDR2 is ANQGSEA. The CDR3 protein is CSGSSGVYTGELFF. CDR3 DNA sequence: TGCAGCGGCTCCTCAGGGGTGTACACCGGGGAGCTGTTTTTT.

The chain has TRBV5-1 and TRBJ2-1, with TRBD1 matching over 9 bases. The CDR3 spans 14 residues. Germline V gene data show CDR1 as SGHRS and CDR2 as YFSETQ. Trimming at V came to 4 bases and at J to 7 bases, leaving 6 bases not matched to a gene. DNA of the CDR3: TGCGCCAGCAGCCTTAGACAGGGGGTTAATGAGCAGTTCTTC. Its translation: CASSLRQGVNEQFF.

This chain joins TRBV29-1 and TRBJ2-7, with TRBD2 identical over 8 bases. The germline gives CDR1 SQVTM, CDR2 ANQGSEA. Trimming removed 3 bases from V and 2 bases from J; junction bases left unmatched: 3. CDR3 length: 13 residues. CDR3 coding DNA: TGCAGCGTTGAGCGGGAGGCTCCCTACGAGCAGTACTTC. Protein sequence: CSVEREAPYEQYF.

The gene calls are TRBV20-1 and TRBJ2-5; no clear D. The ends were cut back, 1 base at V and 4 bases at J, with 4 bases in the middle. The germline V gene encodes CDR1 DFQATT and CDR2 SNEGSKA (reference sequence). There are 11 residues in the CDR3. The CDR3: CSARGGETQYF. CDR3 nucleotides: TGCAGTGCTAGAGGCGGAGAGACCCAGTACTTC.

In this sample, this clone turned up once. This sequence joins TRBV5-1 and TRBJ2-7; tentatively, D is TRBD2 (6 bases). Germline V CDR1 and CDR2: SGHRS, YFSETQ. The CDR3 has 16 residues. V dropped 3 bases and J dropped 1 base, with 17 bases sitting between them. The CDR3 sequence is CASSSRASALSYEQYF. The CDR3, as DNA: TGCGCCAGCAGCTCCAGGGCTAGCGCACTATCCTACGAGCAGTACTTC.

The CDR3 region is CASRSTGTYEQYF. The CDR3 coding sequence is TGTGCCAGCAGATCGACAGGGACCTACGAGCAGTACTTC. The rearrangement uses TRBV6-1 and TRBJ2-7; TRBD1 agrees at 7 bases. Trimming took 6 bases from V and 2 from J; bases not matched to a gene: 4. CDR3 length: 13 amino acids. Looked up from germline, CDR1 is MNHNS and CDR2 is SASEGT.

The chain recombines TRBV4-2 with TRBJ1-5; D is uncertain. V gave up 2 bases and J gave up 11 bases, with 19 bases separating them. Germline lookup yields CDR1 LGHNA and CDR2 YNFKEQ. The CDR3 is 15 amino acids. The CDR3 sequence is CASSQPTNPFGAQHF. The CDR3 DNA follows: TGTGCCAGCAGCCAACCCACAAACCCGTTCGGGGCCCAGCATTTT.

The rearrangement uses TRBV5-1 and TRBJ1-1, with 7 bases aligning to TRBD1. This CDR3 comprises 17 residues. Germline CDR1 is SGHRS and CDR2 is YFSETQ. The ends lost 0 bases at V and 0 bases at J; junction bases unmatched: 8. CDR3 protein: CASSLVPGQIMNTEAFF. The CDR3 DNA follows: TGCGCCAGCAGCTTGGTTCCGGGACAGATCATGAACACTGAAGCTTTCTTT.

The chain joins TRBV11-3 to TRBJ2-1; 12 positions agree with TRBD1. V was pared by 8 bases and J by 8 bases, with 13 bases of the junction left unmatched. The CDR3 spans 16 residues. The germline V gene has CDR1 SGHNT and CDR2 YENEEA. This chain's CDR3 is CASRRRGQGAYDEQFF. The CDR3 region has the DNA TGTGCCAGCCGGAGAAGGGGACAGGGGGCCTATGATGAGCAGTTCTTC.

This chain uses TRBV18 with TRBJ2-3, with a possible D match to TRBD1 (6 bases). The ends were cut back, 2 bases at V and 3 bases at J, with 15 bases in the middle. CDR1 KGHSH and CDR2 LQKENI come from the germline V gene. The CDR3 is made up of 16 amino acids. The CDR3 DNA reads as TGTGCCAGCTCACCAGTCCGGGACAAAAGTACAGATACGCAGTATTTT. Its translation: CASSPVRDKSTDTQYF.